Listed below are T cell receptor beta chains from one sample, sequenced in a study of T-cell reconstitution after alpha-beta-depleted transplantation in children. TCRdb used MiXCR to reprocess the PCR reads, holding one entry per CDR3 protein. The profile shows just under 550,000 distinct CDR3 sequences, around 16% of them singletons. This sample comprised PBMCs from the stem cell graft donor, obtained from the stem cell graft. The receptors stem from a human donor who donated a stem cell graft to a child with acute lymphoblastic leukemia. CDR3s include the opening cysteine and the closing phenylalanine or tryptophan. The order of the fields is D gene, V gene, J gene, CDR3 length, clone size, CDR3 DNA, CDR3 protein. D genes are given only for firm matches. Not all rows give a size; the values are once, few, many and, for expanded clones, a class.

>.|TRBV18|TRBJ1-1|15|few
TGTGCCAGCTCACCAGTAGTCCACAGACACACTGAAGCTTTCTTT
CASSPVVHRHTEAFF
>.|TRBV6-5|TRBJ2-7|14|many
TGTGCCAGCAGTTTGGACCCCAGCTCCTACGAGCAGTACTTC
CASSLDPSSYEQYF
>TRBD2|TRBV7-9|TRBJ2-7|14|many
TGTGCCAGCAGTAGCGGGAACCTCTCCTACGAGCAGTACTTC
CASSSGNLSYEQYF
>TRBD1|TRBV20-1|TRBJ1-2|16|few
TGCAGTGCTAGGGATGGCAGGGGGCCGGCTAACTATGGCTACACCTTC
CSARDGRGPANYGYTF
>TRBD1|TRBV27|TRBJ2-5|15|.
TGTGCCAGCAGCCAGGGGACAGGGGGGTTAGAGACCCAGTACTTC
CASSQGTGGLETQYF
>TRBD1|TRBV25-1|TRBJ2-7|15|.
TGTGCCAGCAGTGAATGGCCAGGGGGATCCTACGAGCAGTACTTC
CASSEWPGGSYEQYF
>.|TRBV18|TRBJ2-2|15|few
TGTGCCAGCTCACCACGACTAGTAAACACCGGGGAGCTGTTTTTT
CASSPRLVNTGELFF
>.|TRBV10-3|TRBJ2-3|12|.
TGTGCCATCAGTGAGTCCGCGGAATCGCAGTATTTT
CAISESAESQYF
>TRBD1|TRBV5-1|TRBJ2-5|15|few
TGCGCCAGCAGCCCCGGACAGGGCTACTCGGAGACCCAGTACTTC
CASSPGQGYSETQYF
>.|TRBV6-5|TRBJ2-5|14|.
TGTGCCAGCGGTTTCCAGGACTCGGGGGAGACCCAGTACTTC
CASGFQDSGETQYF
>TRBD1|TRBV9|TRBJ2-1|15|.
TGTGCCAGCAGCGTAGGCGACAGGGCAAGGAATGAGCAGTTCTTC
CASSVGDRARNEQFF
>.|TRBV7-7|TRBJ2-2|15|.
TGTGCCAGCAGCTTAGGTCAGCCGAACACCGGGGAGCTGTTTTTT
CASSLGQPNTGELFF
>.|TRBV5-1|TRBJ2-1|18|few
TGCGCCAGCAGCTTGTACCCCCATACCGGGAGCTTATGGGATGAGCAGTTCTTC
CASSLYPHTGSLWDEQFF
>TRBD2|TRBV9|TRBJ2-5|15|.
TGTGCCAGCACCGAGACCGGGACTAGAAAAGAGACCCAGTACTTC
CASTETGTRKETQYF
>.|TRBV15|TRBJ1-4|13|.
TGTGCCACCAGCAGAGATGGGCCTGAAAAACTGTTTTTT
CATSRDGPEKLFF
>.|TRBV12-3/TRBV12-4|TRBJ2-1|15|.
TGTGCCAGCAGTTTAGGGGGTGTTGAGGGGAATGAGCAGTTCTTC
CASSLGGVEGNEQFF
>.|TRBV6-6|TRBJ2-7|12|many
TGTGCCAGCAGTTATGCCGGGTACGAGCAGTACTTC
CASSYAGYEQYF
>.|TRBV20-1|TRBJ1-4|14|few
TGCAGTGCTAGAGATGTTAGGGGAGGGGAAAAACTGTTTTTT
CSARDVRGGEKLFF
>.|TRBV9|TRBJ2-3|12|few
TGTGCCAGCAGCGTACTTACAGATACGCAGTATTTT
CASSVLTDTQYF
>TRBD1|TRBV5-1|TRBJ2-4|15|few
TGCGCCAGCAGCCCCCGACAGGGGGCCAAAAACATTCAGTACTTC
CASSPRQGAKNIQYF
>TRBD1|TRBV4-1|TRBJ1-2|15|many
TGCGCCAGCAGCTCTACGGACAGGGGGCTGGGTGGCTACACCTTC
CASSSTDRGLGGYTF
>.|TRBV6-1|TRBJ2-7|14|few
TGTGCCAGCAGTCCCGTCGATGGGACCTACGAGCAGTACTTC
CASSPVDGTYEQYF
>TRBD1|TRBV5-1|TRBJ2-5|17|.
TGCGCCAGCAGCTTGGACGGTATGACAGGGGAGGCGGAGACCCAGTACTTC
CASSLDGMTGEAETQYF
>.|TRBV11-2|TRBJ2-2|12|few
TGTGCCAGCAGTCTGTGGGGCGGGGAGCTGTTTTTT
CASSLWGGELFF
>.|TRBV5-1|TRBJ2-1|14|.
TGCGCCAGCAGTTCCCACCCGGGGAGCAATGAGCAGTTCTTC
CASSSHPGSNEQFF
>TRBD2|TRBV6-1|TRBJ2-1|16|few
TGTGCCAGCAGTGAAGCGGGACTAGCGGACCCCAATGAGCAGTTCTTC
CASSEAGLADPNEQFF
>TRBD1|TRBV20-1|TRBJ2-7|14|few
TGCAGTGCTAGAGGGGACAGGGTATTCTACGAGCAGTACTTC
CSARGDRVFYEQYF
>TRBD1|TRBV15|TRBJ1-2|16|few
TGTGCCACCAGCAGCGATACAGGGGCCGAAAACTATGGCTACACCTTC
CATSSDTGAENYGYTF
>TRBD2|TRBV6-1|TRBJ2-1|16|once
TGTGCCAGCAGTAGTAGCGGGAGAGTTCTCTACAATGAGCAGTTCTTC
CASSSSGRVLYNEQFF
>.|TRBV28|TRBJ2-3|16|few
TGTGCCAGCAGTTCCACTCCCCTCGATCGCACAGATACGCAGTATTTT
CASSSTPLDRTDTQYF
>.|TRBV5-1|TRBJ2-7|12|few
TGCGCCAGCAGCTTCACTAGTGACGAGCAGTACTTC
CASSFTSDEQYF
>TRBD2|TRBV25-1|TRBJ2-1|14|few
TGTGCCAGCAGTGATAGCGGGTTCTACAATGAGCAGTTCTTC
CASSDSGFYNEQFF
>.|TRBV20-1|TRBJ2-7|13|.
TGCAGTGTGGGGGGTCAGGCCTCCTACGAGCAGTACTTC
CSVGGQASYEQYF
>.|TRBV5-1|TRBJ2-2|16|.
TGCGCCAGCGGTCGCCAGGGGCACTCGGCCACCGGGGAGCTGTTTTTT
CASGRQGHSATGELFF
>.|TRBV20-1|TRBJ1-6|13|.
TGCAGTGCTAAGGGGTCGGCCAATTCACCCCTCCACTTT
CSAKGSANSPLHF
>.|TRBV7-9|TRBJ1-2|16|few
TGTGCCAGCAGCTTAGTACTTGGGCGTTCCAACTATGGCTACACCTTC
CASSLVLGRSNYGYTF
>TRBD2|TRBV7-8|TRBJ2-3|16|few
TGTGCCAGCAGGGGGTCGGGAGGGCTAATGTTAGATACGCAGTATTTT
CASRGSGGLMLDTQYF
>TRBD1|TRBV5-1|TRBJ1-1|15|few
TGCGCCAGCAGCTTGGATGGGACAGGGGCTTGGATTGCTTTCTTT
CASSLDGTGAWIAFF
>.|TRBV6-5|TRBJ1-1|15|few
TGTGCCAGCAGTTACTCGATCCAGGCTGGCACTGAAGCTTTCTTT
CASSYSIQAGTEAFF
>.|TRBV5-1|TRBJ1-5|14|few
TGCGCCAGCAGCGTGGACAGCCCCAATCAGCCCCAGCATTTT
CASSVDSPNQPQHF
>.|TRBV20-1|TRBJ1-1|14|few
TGCAGTGCTCGGGGAGGTATCATGAACACTGAAGCTTTCTTT
CSARGGIMNTEAFF
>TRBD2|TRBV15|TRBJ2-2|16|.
TGTGCCACCAGCGGAGGACTAGATTATGTTACCGGGGAGCTGTTTTTT
CATSGGLDYVTGELFF
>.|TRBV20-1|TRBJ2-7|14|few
TGCAGTGCTAGAGATTTTCAGGGGAGCTACGAGCAGTACTTC
CSARDFQGSYEQYF
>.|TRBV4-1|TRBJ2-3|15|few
TGCGCCAGCAGCCCGACCATTGCTAGCACAGATACGCAGTATTTT
CASSPTIASTDTQYF
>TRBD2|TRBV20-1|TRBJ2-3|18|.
TGCAGTGCTAAAGGGACTAGCGGAACCTATCTGGGGTCAGATACGCAGTATTTT
CSAKGTSGTYLGSDTQYF
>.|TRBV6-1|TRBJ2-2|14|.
TGTGCCAGCATGGAGGGATTCTACACCGGGGAGCTGTTTTTT
CASMEGFYTGELFF
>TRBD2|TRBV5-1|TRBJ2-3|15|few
TGCGCCAGCAGCTTCCTGGGACTAGCCACAGATACGCAGTATTTT
CASSFLGLATDTQYF
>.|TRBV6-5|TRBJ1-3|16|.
TGTGCCAGCAGTTACTCGAAAAGCCACTCTGGAAACACCATATATTTT
CASSYSKSHSGNTIYF
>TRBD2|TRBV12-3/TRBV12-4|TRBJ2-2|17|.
TGTGCCAGCTCGATCCCTGGACTAGCGGAGCTCACCGGGGAGCTGTTTTTT
CASSIPGLAELTGELFF
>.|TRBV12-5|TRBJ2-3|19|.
TGTGCTAGTGGTTTGATAATTAAGGGCGGCCCGAAAGGGACAGATACGCAGTATTTT
CASGLIIKGGPKGTDTQYF
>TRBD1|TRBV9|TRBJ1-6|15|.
TGTGCCAGCAGCGCCGCGGGACAGGGGAATTCACCCCTCCACTTT
CASSAAGQGNSPLHF
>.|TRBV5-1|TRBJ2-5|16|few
TGCGCCAGCAGCCGGGAGACCGGGACAGTTGGAGGGACCCAGTACTTC
CASSRETGTVGGTQYF
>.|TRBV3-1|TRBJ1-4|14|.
TGTGCCAGCAGCCAAGGGGTGGGCAGCCAAAAACTGTTTTTT
CASSQGVGSQKLFF
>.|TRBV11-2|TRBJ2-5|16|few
TGTGCCAGCAGCTTAGATCTCCTAGCCCGATGGGAGACCCAGTACTTC
CASSLDLLARWETQYF
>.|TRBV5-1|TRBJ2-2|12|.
TGCGCCAGCAGTTTCACAGCCGGGGAGCTGTTTTTT
CASSFTAGELFF
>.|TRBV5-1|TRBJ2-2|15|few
TGCGCCAGCAGCTTGCGGCGTCAGGACACCGGGGAGCTGTTTTTT
CASSLRRQDTGELFF